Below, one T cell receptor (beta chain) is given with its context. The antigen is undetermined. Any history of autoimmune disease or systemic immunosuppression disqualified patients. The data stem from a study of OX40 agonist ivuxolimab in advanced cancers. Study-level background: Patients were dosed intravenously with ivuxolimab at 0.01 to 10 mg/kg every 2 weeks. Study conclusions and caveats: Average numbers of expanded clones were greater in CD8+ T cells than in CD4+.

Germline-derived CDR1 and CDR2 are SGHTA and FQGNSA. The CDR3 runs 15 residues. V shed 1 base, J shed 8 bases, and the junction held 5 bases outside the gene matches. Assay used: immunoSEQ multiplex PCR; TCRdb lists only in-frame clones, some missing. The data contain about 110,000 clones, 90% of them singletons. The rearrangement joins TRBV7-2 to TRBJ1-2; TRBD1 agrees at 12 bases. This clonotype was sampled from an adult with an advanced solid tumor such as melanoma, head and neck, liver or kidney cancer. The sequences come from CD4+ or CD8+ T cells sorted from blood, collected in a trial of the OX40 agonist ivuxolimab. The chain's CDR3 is CASSLGDRGQRGYTF. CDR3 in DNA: TGTGCCAGCAGCTTAGGGGACAGGGGGCAACGAGGCTACACCTTC.